This record looks at one T cell receptor beta chain sequence and its context. The antigen is unknown. CDR3 length equals 13 residues. Germline V gene lookup returns CDR1 MNHEY and CDR2 SMNVEV (reference sequence). This sample stems from a study of T cell clusters in autoimmune cytopenias. Overall study findings and caveats: Clustering suggested that physiological T cell clusters were missing in primary autoimmune cytopenia patients. Active autoimmune hepatitis patients had about 3-fold fewer exclusive TRB clusters than healthy donors. The T cell clusters were defined only in silico, without experimental functional validation.

One tube held mixed TRB-A and TRB-B primer pools for touch-down PCR. TCRdb derives one entry per CDR3 protein from the multiplex PCR reads, leaving out DNA. This sample's table has 7,000 or so distinct CDR3 sequences. Each sample's input was 200 to 250 ng genomic DNA, 38,000 or so genome equivalents. These data also featured in a second study, about T cell repertoires in aging, cancer and after chemotherapy.

The TCR comes from a human donor in good health. The sequenced sample consisted of peripheral blood. The chain uses TRBV27 and TRBJ1-1; the TCRdb D gene call, TRBD1, has no DNA to confirm it. The CDR3 sequence: CASSLTGFTEAFF.